The clone carrying this T cell receptor beta chain was observed once. Its cognate antigen is unknown. Approximately 210 ng DNA, tens of thousands of T cell genomes, went into each sorted-subset replicate PCR. Sequencing used immunoSEQ multiplex PCR; TCRdb keeps in-frame clones, though not all of them. The sample lists about 2.4 million clones, 80% to 95% occurring once. The V gene's germline CDR1 is SEHNR and CDR2 FQNEAQ (reference sequence). J lost 5 bases, V lost 6 bases, and 3 bases had no gene match. The CDR3 covers 13 residues. This sample is drawn from a study of shared clonotypes between healthy human individuals. The study, taken as a whole, reports: Only blood was sampled, and tissue TCR repertoires likely differ from blood ones. It was observed that roughly 5.5% of naive CD4 clonotypes were shared across a few donors. Clonotype sharing among the donors was expected to vary with sequencing depth.

The receptor was derived from a man aged 18-30 years in good health. Some clones in this sample may be carry-over from other donors' samples. V usage is TRBV7-9 and J usage is TRBJ1-1, with 10 bases identical to TRBD1. Sequencing input: naive CD4+ T cells from PBMCs. This sample's subset: CD45RA+ positively selected. As DNA, the CDR3 is TGTGCCAGCAGTCCGGGACAGGGGACTGAAGCTTTCTTT. Residues: CASSPGQGTEAFF.